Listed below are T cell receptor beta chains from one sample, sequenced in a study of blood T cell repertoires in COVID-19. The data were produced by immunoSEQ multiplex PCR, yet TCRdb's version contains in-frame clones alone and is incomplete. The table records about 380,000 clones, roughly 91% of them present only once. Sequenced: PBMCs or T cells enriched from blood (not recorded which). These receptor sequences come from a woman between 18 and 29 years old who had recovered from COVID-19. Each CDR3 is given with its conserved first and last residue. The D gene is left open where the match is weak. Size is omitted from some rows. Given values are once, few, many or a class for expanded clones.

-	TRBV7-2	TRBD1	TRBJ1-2	CASSLRDSLYGYTF	TGTGCCAGCAGCCTAAGGGACAGTCTCTATGGCTACACCTTC
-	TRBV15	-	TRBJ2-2	CATSRDRTNTGELFF	TGTGCCACCAGCAGAGACAGAACGAACACCGGGGAGCTGTTTTTT
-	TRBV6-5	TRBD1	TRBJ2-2	CASSRQGSLGGELFF	TGTGCCAGCAGCCGACAGGGTTCCTTGGGCGGGGAGCTGTTTTTT
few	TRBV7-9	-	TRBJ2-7	CASSSLGREQYF	TGTGCCAGCAGCTCACTGGGGAGGGAGCAGTACTTC
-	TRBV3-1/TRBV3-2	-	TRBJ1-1	CASSPGQLGNTEAFF	TGTGCCAGCAGCCCCGGACAGTTGGGGAACACTGAAGCTTTCTTT
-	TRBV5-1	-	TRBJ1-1	CASSLFGQRDTEAFF	TGCGCCAGCAGCCTATTCGGACAGAGGGACACTGAAGCTTTCTTT
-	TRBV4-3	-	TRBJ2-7	CASSQVPDSTYEQYF	TGCGCCAGCAGCCAAGTTCCGGACAGCACCTACGAGCAGTACTTC
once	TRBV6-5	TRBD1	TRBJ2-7	CASRAQGAYEQYF	TGTGCCAGCAGGGCACAGGGGGCCTACGAGCAGTACTTC
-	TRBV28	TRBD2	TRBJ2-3	CASSYLGGADTQYF	TGTGCCAGCAGTTACTTGGGGGGGGCAGATACGCAGTATTTT
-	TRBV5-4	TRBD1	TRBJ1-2	CASSFGTGGIDGYTF	TGTGCCAGCAGCTTCGGGACAGGGGGAATCGATGGCTACACCTTC
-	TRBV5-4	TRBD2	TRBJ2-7	CASSFGTSGLYEQYF	TGTGCCAGCAGCTTCGGGACTAGCGGCCTTTACGAGCAGTACTTC
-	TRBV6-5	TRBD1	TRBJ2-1	CASSYATTGDEQFF	TGTGCCAGCAGTTACGCAACCACAGGGGATGAGCAGTTCTTC
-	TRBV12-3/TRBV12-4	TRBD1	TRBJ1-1	CASSLGTVAEAFF	TGTGCCAGCAGTTTGGGGACAGTCGCTGAAGCTTTCTTT
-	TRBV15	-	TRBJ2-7	CATSSDLYEQYF	TGTGCCACCAGCAGTGACTTGTACGAGCAGTACTTC
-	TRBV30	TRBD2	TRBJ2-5	CAWSLWTSGGVSSWETQYF	TGTGCCTGGAGCCTCTGGACTAGCGGGGGGGTATCAAGTTGGGAGACCCAGTACTTC
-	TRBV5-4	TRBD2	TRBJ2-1	CASSSGGGRSYNEQFF	TGTGCCAGCAGTTCCGGGGGGGGGCGCTCCTACAATGAGCAGTTCTTC
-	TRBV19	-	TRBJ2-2	CASSIKAGTGELFF	TGTGCCAGTAGTATAAAGGCAGGGACCGGGGAGCTGTTTTTT
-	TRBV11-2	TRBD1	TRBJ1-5	CASSRDRGGQPQHF	TGTGCCAGCAGCCGGGACAGGGGAGGTCAGCCCCAGCATTTT
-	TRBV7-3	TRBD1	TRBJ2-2	CASRPQGSGELFF	TGTGCCAGCAGGCCACAGGGGTCCGGGGAGCTGTTTTTT
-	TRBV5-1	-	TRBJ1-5	CASSLVGNQPQHF	TGCGCCAGCAGCTTGGTCGGCAATCAGCCCCAGCATTTT
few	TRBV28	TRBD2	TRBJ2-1	CASSYSSGGTYNEQFF	TGTGCCAGCAGTTACTCTAGCGGGGGGACCTACAATGAGCAGTTCTTC
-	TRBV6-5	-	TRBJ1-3	CASSYDAGTRNTIYF	TGTGCCAGCAGTTACGATGCAGGGACAAGAAACACCATATATTTT
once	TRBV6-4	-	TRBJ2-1	CASSASGSDPNEQFF	TGTGCCAGCAGCGCCTCAGGGTCCGATCCCAATGAGCAGTTCTTC
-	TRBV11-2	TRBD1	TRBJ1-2	CASSGAEGDRGFYGYTF	TGTGCCAGCAGCGGAGCCGAGGGGGACAGGGGATTCTATGGCTACACCTTC
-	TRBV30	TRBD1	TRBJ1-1	CALVNRDRGRAFF	TGTGCCTTAGTAAACCGGGACAGGGGGCGAGCTTTCTTT
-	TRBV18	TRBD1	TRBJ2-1	CASSPPGQDEQFF	TGTGCCAGCTCACCCCCGGGACAGGATGAGCAGTTCTTC
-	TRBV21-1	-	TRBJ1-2	CASSNRTGGRGYGYTF	TGTGCCAGCAGCAATCGAACAGGGGGCAGGGGCTATGGCTACACCTTC
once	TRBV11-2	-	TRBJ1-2	CASSLGSNYGYTF	TGTGCCAGCAGCTTAGGTAGTAACTATGGCTACACCTTC
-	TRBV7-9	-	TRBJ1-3	CASSLPRVSGNTIYF	TGTGCCAGCAGCTTACCCAGGGTTTCTGGAAACACCATATATTTT
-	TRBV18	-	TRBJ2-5	CASSPRPGGAETQYF	TGTGCCAGCTCACCCCGACCAGGAGGGGCTGAGACCCAGTACTTC
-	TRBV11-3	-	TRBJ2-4	CASSLGVGRPKGVKNIQYF	TGTGCCAGCAGCTTAGGAGTTGGCAGGCCAAAAGGGGTCAAAAACATTCAGTACTTC
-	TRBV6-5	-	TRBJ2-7	CASSSGTRYEQYF	TGTGCCAGCAGTTCCGGGACACGGTACGAGCAGTACTTC
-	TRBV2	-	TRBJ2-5	CASREAEGTQYF	TGTGCCAGCAGGGAGGCTGAGGGGACCCAGTACTTC
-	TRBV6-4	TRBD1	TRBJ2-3	CASSDGQGPDTQYF	TGTGCCAGCAGTGACGGACAGGGTCCAGATACGCAGTATTTT
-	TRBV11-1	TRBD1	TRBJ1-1	CASSLYPDRVDTEAFF	TGTGCCAGCAGCTTATACCCGGACAGGGTTGACACTGAAGCTTTCTTT
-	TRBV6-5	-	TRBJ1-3	CASSLQGYGNTIYF	TGTGCCAGCAGTTTACAGGGATATGGAAACACCATATATTTT
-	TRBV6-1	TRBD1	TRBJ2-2	CASSAPGTGHTGELFF	TGTGCCAGCAGTGCCCCCGGGACAGGACACACCGGGGAGCTGTTTTTT
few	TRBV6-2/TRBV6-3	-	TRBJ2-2	CASSYGSSTGELFF	TGTGCCAGCAGTTACGGTAGCTCCACCGGGGAGCTGTTTTTT
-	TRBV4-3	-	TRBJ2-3	CASRPSGLSSTDTQYF	TGCGCCAGCAGGCCCTCTGGGCTCTCTAGCACAGATACGCAGTATTTT
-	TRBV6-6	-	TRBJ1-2	CASSSSPYGYTF	TGTGCCAGCAGTTCTAGCCCCTATGGCTACACCTTC
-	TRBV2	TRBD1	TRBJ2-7	CASSFDRGLEQYF	TGTGCCAGCAGTTTTGACAGGGGGCTCGAGCAGTACTTC
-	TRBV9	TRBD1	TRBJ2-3	CASSVGGQGGDTQYF	TGTGCCAGCAGCGTAGGGGGACAGGGGGGAGATACGCAGTATTTT